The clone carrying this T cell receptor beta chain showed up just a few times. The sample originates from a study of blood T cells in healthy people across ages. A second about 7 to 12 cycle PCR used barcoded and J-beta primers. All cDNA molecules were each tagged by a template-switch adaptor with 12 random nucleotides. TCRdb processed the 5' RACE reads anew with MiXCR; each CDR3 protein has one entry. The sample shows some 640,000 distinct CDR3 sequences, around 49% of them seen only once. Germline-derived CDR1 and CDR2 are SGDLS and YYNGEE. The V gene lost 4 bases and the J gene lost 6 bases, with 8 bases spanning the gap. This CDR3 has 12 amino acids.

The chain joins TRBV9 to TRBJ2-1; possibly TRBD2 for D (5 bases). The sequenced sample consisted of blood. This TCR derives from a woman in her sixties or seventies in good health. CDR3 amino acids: CASSSTSNEQFF. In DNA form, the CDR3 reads TGTGCCAGCAGCTCCACTAGCAATGAGCAGTTCTTC.